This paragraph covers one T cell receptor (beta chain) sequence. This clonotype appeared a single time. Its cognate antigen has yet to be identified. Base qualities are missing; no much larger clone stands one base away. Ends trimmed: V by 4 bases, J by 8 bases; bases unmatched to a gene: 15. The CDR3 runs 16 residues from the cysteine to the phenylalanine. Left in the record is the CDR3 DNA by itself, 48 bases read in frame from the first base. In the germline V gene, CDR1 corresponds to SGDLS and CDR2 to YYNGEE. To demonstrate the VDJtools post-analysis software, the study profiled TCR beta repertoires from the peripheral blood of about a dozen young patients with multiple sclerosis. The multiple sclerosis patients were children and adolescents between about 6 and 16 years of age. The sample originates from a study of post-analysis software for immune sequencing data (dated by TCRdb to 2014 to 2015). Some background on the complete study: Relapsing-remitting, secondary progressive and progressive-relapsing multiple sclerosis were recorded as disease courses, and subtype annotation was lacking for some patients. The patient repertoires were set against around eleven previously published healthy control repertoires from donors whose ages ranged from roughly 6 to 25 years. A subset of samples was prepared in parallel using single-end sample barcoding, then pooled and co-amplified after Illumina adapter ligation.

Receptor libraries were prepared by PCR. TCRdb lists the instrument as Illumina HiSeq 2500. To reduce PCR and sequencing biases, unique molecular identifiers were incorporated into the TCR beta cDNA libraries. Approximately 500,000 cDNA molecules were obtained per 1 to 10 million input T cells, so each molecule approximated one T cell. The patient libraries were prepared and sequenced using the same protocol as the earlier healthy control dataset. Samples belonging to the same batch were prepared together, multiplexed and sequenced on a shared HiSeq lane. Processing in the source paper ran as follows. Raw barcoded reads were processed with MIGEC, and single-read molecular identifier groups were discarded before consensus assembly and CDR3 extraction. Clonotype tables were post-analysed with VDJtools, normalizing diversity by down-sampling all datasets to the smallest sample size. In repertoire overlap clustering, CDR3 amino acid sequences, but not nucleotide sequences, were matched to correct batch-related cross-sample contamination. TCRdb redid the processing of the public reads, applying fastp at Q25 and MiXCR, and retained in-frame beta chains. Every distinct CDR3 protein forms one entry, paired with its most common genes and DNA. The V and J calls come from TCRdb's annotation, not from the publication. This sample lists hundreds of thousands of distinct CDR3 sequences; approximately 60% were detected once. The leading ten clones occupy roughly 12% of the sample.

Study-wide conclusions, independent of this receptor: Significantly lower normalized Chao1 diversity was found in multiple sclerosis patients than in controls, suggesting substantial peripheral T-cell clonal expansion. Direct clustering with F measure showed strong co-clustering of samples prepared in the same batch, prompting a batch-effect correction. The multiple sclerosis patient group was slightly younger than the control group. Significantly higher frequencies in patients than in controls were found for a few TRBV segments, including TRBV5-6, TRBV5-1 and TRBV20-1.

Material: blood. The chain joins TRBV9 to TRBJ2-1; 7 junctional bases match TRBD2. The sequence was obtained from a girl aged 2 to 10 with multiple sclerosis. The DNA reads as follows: TGTGCCAGCAGCCCCTCCGGGACTACGGTTATCTATGAGCAGTTCTTC. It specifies CASSPSGTTVIYEQFF.